One sample yielded the 27 T cell receptor beta chains listed below, sequenced in a study of siplizumab effects on memory and regulatory T cells. The assay was immunoSEQ multiplex PCR, and TCRdb's table has in-frame clones only and misses some. The sample has approximately 56,000 clones, over 95% seen once. Input material: naive CD8+ T cells sorted from blood. The receptors were sampled from a human donor in good health.

V and J are TRBV30 and TRBJ2-1; D is unresolved. Deletions cut 4 bases from V and 7 bases from J, with 8 bases between. Germline V lookup: CDR1 GTSNPN, CDR2 SVGIG (reference sequence). The CDR3 length is 11 residues. CDR3 region: CAWTGSNEQFF. CDR3 DNA: TGTGCCTGGACGGGTAGTAATGAGCAGTTCTTC.

The V call is TRBV10-3, the J call TRBJ2-1; TRBD2 matches 12 bases. V trimming: 8 bases; J trimming: 2 bases; junction bases outside the gene matches: 4. The CDR3 consists of 15 residues. Germline loops: CDR1 ENHRY, CDR2 SYGVKD. In DNA, the CDR3 is TGTGCCATCCTAGCGGGAGGGAGCCCCTACAATGAGCAGTTCTTC. It specifies CAILAGGSPYNEQFF.

This sequence joins TRBV9 and TRBJ2-1, with D possibly TRBD1 on 6 matching bases. Germline V gene lookup returns CDR1 SGDLS and CDR2 YYNGEE. V was clipped by 0 bases and J by 2 bases, with 15 bases between them. The CDR3 runs 17 residues. CDR3 nucleotides: TGTGCCAGCAGCGTAGATCTCGGCAGGGGAACCTACAATGAGCAGTTCTTC. Amino acids: CASSVDLGRGTYNEQFF.

The V and J genes are TRBV2 and TRBJ2-7; D is possibly TRBD1 (6 bases). The CDR3 loop spans 16 amino acids. Looked up from germline, CDR1 is SNHLY and CDR2 is FYNNEI. V dropped 0 bases and J dropped 5 bases, with 17 bases sitting between them. CDR3 amino acids: CASSEANRAKGDEQYF. The CDR3 nucleotides read TGTGCCAGCAGTGAAGCGAACAGGGCGAAAGGAGACGAGCAGTACTTC.

The rearrangement joins TRBV4-1 to TRBJ2-7, with D possibly called TRBD1 or TRBD2 (5 bases each). This CDR3 spans 13 amino acids. The germline V gene encodes CDR1 MGHRA and CDR2 YSYEKL. V shed 1 base and J shed 6 bases, with 10 bases lying between them. CDR3 DNA sequence: TGCGCCAGCAGCCAAGGGTCGAGGGGCGAGCAGTACTTC. Amino acids: CASSQGSRGEQYF.

The chain combines TRBV4-1 with TRBJ1-2, with D possibly matching TRBD1 (6 bases). With 4 bases removed from V and 5 bases from J, the gap between germline ends came to 11 bases. This CDR3 region has 13 residues. Germline CDR1 and CDR2: MGHRA and YSYEKL. The chain's CDR3 is CASSPGQPYGYTF. Written as DNA, the CDR3 is TGCGCCAGCAGCCCAGGACAGCCTTATGGCTACACCTTC.

This clone was seen a single time. This chain links TRBV28 with TRBJ1-1; 11 bases align to TRBD1. Germline assignment: CDR1 MDHEN and CDR2 SYDVKM. The CDR3 totals 14 residues. Trimming at V came to 5 bases and at J to 10 bases, leaving 9 bases not matched to a gene. CDR3: CASSPGTGGYGAFF. The CDR3 bases are TGTGCCAGCAGTCCCGGGACAGGGGGATATGGAGCTTTCTTT. The variable domain in full, completed from reference TRBV28 and TRBJ1-1, reads DVKVTQSSRYLVKRTGEKVFLECVQDMDHENMFWYRQDPGLGLRLIYFSYDVKMKEKGDIPEGYSVSREKKERFSLILESASTNQTSMYLCASSPGTGGYGAFFGQGTRLTVV.

The chain uses TRBV19 and TRBJ1-5; TRBD1 is a possible D gene (5 bases). This CDR3 comprises 12 residues. V lost 4 bases and J lost 4, with 5 bases in between. Germline CDR1 LNHDA, CDR2 SQIVND (reference sequence). The CDR3 sequence: CASSRQNQPQHF. The CDR3 DNA reads as TGTGCCAGTAGTAGACAGAATCAGCCCCAGCATTTT. Supplemented by reference TRBV19 and TRBJ1-5, the full variable domain reads DGGITQSPKYLFRKEGQNVTLSCEQNLNHDAMYWYRQDPGQGLRLIYYSQIVNDFQKGDIAEGYSVSREKKESFPLTVTSAQKNPTAFYLCASSRQNQPQHFGDGTRLSIL.

The chain joins TRBV19 to TRBJ2-1; 9 bases match TRBD2. Germline loops: CDR1 LNHDA, CDR2 SQIVND (reference sequence). The CDR3 extends over 19 amino acids. V was clipped by 4 bases and J by 3 bases; unmatched bases: 16. Here the CDR3 DNA reads TGTGCCAGTAGTACCACTTCTGGGCGGGAGGGGGGTTACTACAATGAGCAGTTCTTC. This encodes CASSTTSGREGGYYNEQFF. The complete variable domain, with remaining parts taken from reference TRBV19 and TRBJ2-1, reads DGGITQSPKYLFRKEGQNVTLSCEQNLNHDAMYWYRQDPGQGLRLIYYSQIVNDFQKGDIAEGYSVSREKKESFPLTVTSAQKNPTAFYLCASSTTSGREGGYYNEQFFGPGTRLTVL.

The chain links TRBV27 to TRBJ2-1; 16 bases fit TRBD2. The ends lost 5 bases at V and 15 bases at J; junction bases unmatched: 13. Germline CDR1 and CDR2: MNHEY and SMNVEV (reference sequence). This CDR3 contains 16 residues. The CDR3 DNA follows: TGTGCCAGCAGTCTCGTAACCGGGACTAGCGGGAGGGCCCCGTTCTTC. It yields the protein CASSLVTGTSGRAPFF.

V usage is TRBV19 and J usage is TRBJ1-5; no reliable D call. CDR3 length equals 15 residues. Germline CDR1 LNHDA, CDR2 SQIVND (reference sequence). V shed 4 bases and J shed 1 base, with 11 bases lying between them. The DNA for the CDR3 is TGTGCCAGTAGTAGTCAGGATTGGAGCAATCAGCCCCAGCATTTT. Its protein product is CASSSQDWSNQPQHF.

The rearrangement joins TRBV7-9 to TRBJ2-5; 9 bases align to TRBD1. The J call may be faulty, since TRBJ2-7 better matches the DNA end. Germline V gives CDR1 SEHNR, CDR2 FQNEAQ (reference sequence). The CDR3 has 16 amino acids. The CDR3 region has the DNA TGTGCCAGCAGCCTGACAGGGGGGGAAGTCGACTACGAGCAGTACTTC. It is translated as CASSLTGGEVDYEQYF.

CDR3 sequence reads: CASSSAPDRENIQYF. CDR3 DNA sequence: TGTGCCAGCAGCTCCGCCCCGGACAGGGAAAACATTCAGTACTTC. V usage is TRBV7-9 and J usage is TRBJ2-4; 8 positions agree with TRBD1. After removal of 4 bases from V and 5 bases from J, the junction contained 7 bases not matched to a gene. The germline CDR1 and CDR2 sequences are SEHNR and FQNEAQ (reference sequence). The CDR3 spans 15 residues.

The chain couples TRBV7-6 to TRBJ2-3; 11 nucleotides line up with TRBD2. Germline assignment: CDR1 SGHVS and CDR2 FNYEAQ. This CDR3 has 16 amino acids. V was pared by 5 bases and J by 3 bases, with 7 bases of the junction left unmatched. CDR3 nucleotides: TGTGCCAGCAGCGCCCGACTAGCGGGGAAGACAGATACGCAGTATTTT. Translated: CASSARLAGKTDTQYF.

The chain employs TRBV4-2 and TRBJ1-2; unclear D gene. Germline V gives CDR1 LGHNA, CDR2 YNFKEQ. There are 13 residues in the CDR3. Trimming left V 4 bases short and J 5 bases short, with 11 bases between. The CDR3 region is CASSPGEGYGYTF. The DNA for the CDR3 is TGTGCCAGCAGCCCCGGTGAAGGATATGGCTACACCTTC.

This chain connects TRBV6-6 to TRBJ1-1; D perhaps matches TRBD1 (5 bases). This CDR3 region has 13 residues. Germline CDR1 and CDR2: MNHNY and SVGAGI (reference sequence). V lost 0 bases to trimming and J lost 6 bases, with 8 bases between them. The CDR3 DNA is TGTGCCAGCAGTTACTCAGGGGCCCCTGAAGCTTTCTTT. As protein: CASSYSGAPEAFF.

The CDR3 reads CASSRTSGRTGGIQYF. The CDR3 DNA reads TGCGCCAGCAGTCGGACTAGCGGGAGGACCGGGGGAATTCAGTACTTC. This chain joins TRBV4-1 and TRBJ2-4; 14 nucleotides match TRBD2. Per the germline V gene, CDR1 is MGHRA and CDR2 is YSYEKL. CDR3 length: 16 amino acids. With 6 bases clipped from V and 10 bases from J, the junction kept 11 bases outside the gene matches.

This clone was detected a few times. This chain connects TRBV30 to TRBJ1-1; TRBD1 might be the D (5 bases). The CDR3 has 12 residues. Trimming removed 5 bases at V and 2 bases at J, with 9 bases between. Germline V gene sequence: CDR1 GTSNPN, CDR2 SVGIG (reference sequence). The CDR3: CAWGQINTEAFF. Here the CDR3 DNA reads TGTGCCTGGGGACAAATTAACACTGAAGCTTTCTTT.

V is TRBV2 and J is TRBJ2-1; perhaps TRBD1 as D (5 bases). Looked up from germline, CDR1 is SNHLY and CDR2 is FYNNEI. V lost 6 bases and J 8 bases, leaving 11 bases between the germline ends. This CDR3 region has 12 residues. The CDR3 DNA reads as TGTGCCAGCAGGGAGCGCAGGGATGAGCAGTTCTTC. This encodes CASRERRDEQFF. Filled out from reference TRBV2 and TRBJ2-1, the complete variable domain reads EPEVTQTPSHQVTQMGQEVILRCVPISNHLYFYWYRQILGQKVEFLVSFYNNEISEKSEIFDDQFSVERPDGSNFTLKIRSTKLEDSAMYFCASRERRDEQFFGPGTRLTVL.

The chain is built from TRBV6-5 and TRBJ2-3; D might be TRBD2 (6 bases). Germline CDR1 reads MNHEY; CDR2 reads SVGAGI. Trimming removed 6 bases at V and 8 bases at J, with 9 bases between. This CDR3 has 11 amino acids. CDR3 nucleotides: TGTGCCAGCAGATCAGCGGGTACGCAGTATTTT. Translating it yields CASRSAGTQYF.

This clone was seen a single time. The chain links TRBV5-5 to TRBJ2-1, with TRBD2 identical over 7 bases. This CDR3 is built from 16 residues. Germline-derived CDR1 and CDR2 are SGHKS and YYEKEE (reference sequence). With 4 bases clipped from V and 0 bases from J, the junction kept 7 bases outside the gene matches. CDR3 bases: TGTGCCAGCAGCCCGGGACTACTGAGCTCCTACAATGAGCAGTTCTTC. Its protein product is CASSPGLLSSYNEQFF.

The CDR3 DNA is TGTGCCAGCAGCGTCCGGGACGCCTACAATGAGCAGTTCTTC. Its protein is CASSVRDAYNEQFF. This chain links TRBV11-1 with TRBJ2-1; D is possibly TRBD1 or TRBD2 (5 bases each). CDR3 length equals 14 residues. V gave up 5 bases and J gave up 2 bases, with 10 bases separating them. Germline CDR1 reads SGHAT; CDR2 reads FQDESV (reference sequence).

V usage is TRBV19 and J usage is TRBJ2-7; no definite D call. Germline CDR1 and CDR2: LNHDA and SQIVND (reference sequence). The CDR3 runs 13 residues. With 1 base removed from V and 3 bases from J, the gap between germline ends came to 7 bases. DNA for the CDR3: TGTGCCAGTAGTATAGGCCGAAGCTACGAGCAGTACTTC. Translation: CASSIGRSYEQYF. The whole variable domain, filled in from reference TRBV19 and TRBJ2-7, reads DGGITQSPKYLFRKEGQNVTLSCEQNLNHDAMYWYRQDPGQGLRLIYYSQIVNDFQKGDIAEGYSVSREKKESFPLTVTSAQKNPTAFYLCASSIGRSYEQYFGPGTRLTVT.

The V gene is TRBV18, the J gene TRBJ1-3, with a possible D match to TRBD1 (6 bases). CDR1 and CDR2 (germline): KGHSH, LQKENI. The CDR3 consists of 13 residues. Trimming took 6 bases from V and 4 from J, leaving 10 bases between them. Written as DNA, the CDR3 is TGTGCCAGCTCTCGGACAGCCGGAAACACCATATATTTT. Encoded protein: CASSRTAGNTIYF.

The chain carries TRBV5-1 and TRBJ2-5; no definite D call. CDR1 and CDR2 from the germline V gene are SGHRS and YFSETQ. The CDR3 contains 14 residues. Between the trimmed V and J ends, which lost 0 bases and 5 bases, there was a span of 11 bases. The CDR3 DNA reads TGCGCCAGCAGCTTGGAACTGCTGGGGGAGACCCAGTACTTC. This codes for CASSLELLGETQYF.

The chain combines TRBV13 with TRBJ2-7; 9 bases fit TRBD1. This CDR3 spans 16 amino acids. Germline lookup yields CDR1 PRHDT and CDR2 FYEKMQ (reference sequence). Unmatched junction bases numbered 9, after V lost 2 bases and J lost 4 bases. The CDR3 loop is CASSLQTGTGTYEQYF. The CDR3 DNA is TGTGCCAGCAGCTTACAAACCGGGACAGGGACGTACGAGCAGTACTTC.

The chain recombines TRBV7-9 with TRBJ2-1; 9 nucleotides match TRBD2. Germline V gene data show CDR1 as SEHNR and CDR2 as FQNEAQ (reference sequence). The CDR3 is 15 residues long. Trimming at V came to 4 bases and at J to 7 bases, leaving 8 bases not matched to a gene. CDR3 coding DNA: TGTGCCAGCAGCTCCGGTGCTAGCGGGAAGAATGAGCAGTTCTTC. Translating it yields CASSSGASGKNEQFF. Full variable domain (remainder filled in from reference TRBV7-9 and TRBJ2-1): DTGVSQNPRHKITKRGQNVTFRCDPISEHNRLYWYRQTLGQGPEFLTYFQNEAQLEKSRLLSDRFSAERPKGSFSTLEIQRTEQGDSAMYLCASSSGASGKNEQFFGPGTRLTVL.